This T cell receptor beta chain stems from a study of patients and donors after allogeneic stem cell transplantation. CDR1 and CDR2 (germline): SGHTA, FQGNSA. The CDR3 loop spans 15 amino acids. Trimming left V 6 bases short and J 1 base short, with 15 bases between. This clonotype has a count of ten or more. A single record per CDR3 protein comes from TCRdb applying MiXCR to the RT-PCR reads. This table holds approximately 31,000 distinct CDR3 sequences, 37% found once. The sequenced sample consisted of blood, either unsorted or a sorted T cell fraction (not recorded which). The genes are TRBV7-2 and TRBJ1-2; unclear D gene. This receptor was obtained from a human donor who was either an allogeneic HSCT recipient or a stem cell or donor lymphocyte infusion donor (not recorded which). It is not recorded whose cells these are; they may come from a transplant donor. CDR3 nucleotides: TGTGCCAGCAGTCGGACCCGGATGAGTAACTATGGCTACACCTTC. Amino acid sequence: CASSRTRMSNYGYTF.